The clone carrying this TCR beta chain was recorded a few times. Antigen: not known. Sequencing libraries made from TCR beta cDNA carried unique molecular identifiers. TCRdb reprocessed the PCR reads via MiXCR and lists one record per CDR3 protein. The sample contains about 160,000 distinct CDR3 sequences, about 34% of which appear only once. This sample stems from a study of post-analysis software for immune sequencing data. General observations from the study: The authors found that F measure strongly co-clustered same-batch samples. In patients, roughly 5 TRBV segments were more frequent than in controls, with TRBV5-6, TRBV5-1 and TRBV20-1 among them. Versus controls, multiple sclerosis patients showed significantly lower diversity (normalized Chao1).

The CDR3 is 15 residues long. With 3 bases clipped from V and 4 bases from J, the junction kept 6 bases outside the gene matches. In germline, CDR1 is DFQATT, CDR2 SNEGSKA (reference sequence). This TCR derives from a girl aged 10-17 years with multiple sclerosis. The V gene is TRBV20-1, the J gene TRBJ2-1; 10 bases align to TRBD2. Sample: blood, taken after autologous hematopoietic stem cell transplantation. The CDR3 coding sequence is TGCAGTGCTAGTCCGACTAGCGGGTCTTACAATGAGCAGTTCTTC. Encoded protein: CSASPTSGSYNEQFF.